The 12 T cell receptor beta chains listed next were all sequenced from one sample in a study of long-term antiretroviral therapy in people with HIV. Running of the v3.0 immunoSEQ assay took place at survey level. Profiled with immunoSEQ multiplex PCR; TCRdb holds only in-frame clones, not every one. The repertoire has about 11,000 clones, around four fifths of them found once; the top ten carry around 20%. Specimen: unsorted PBMCs, collected about 7 years after starting antiretroviral therapy. All receptors come from a middle-aged man with HIV.

V usage is TRBV5-8 and J usage is TRBJ2-7; 7 bases match TRBD2. J was trimmed by 3 bases and V by 7 bases; bases with no gene match: 4. CDR3 length: 12 amino acids. Germline V lookup: CDR1 SGHTS, CDR2 YDEGEE. CDR3 sequence (DNA): TGTGCCAGCCCCCGGGGGGACTACGAGCAGTACTTC. Its translation is CASPRGDYEQYF.

This chain connects TRBV7-6 to TRBJ1-1; TRBD1 is a possible D gene (6 bases). Trimming removed 1 base from V and 0 bases from J, with 18 bases in between. The CDR3 extends over 18 amino acids. Germline V lookup: CDR1 SGHVS, CDR2 FNYEAQ. CDR3 in DNA: TGTGCCAGCAGCTTAGGAGACAGGTTCTTTACCGTGAACACTGAAGCTTTCTTT. This encodes CASSLGDRFFTVNTEAFF.

There are a few counts of this clone. J is TRBJ1-2 and V is TRBV2, with TRBD1 matching over 8 bases. V shed 4 bases and J 0 bases; nucleotides not matched to a gene: 4. This CDR3 spans 15 amino acids. Germline CDR1 is SNHLY and CDR2 is FYNNEI. CDR3 bases: TGTGCCAGCAGTGCGACAGGGGCGGCTAACTATGGCTACACCTTC. Encoded protein: CASSATGAANYGYTF.

The V gene is TRBV5-6, the J gene TRBJ2-7, with D unresolved. CDR1 and CDR2 from the germline V gene are SGHDT and YYEEEE. The CDR3 spans 14 residues. Trimming pared 6 bases from V and 2 bases from J, leaving 15 bases between. In DNA, the CDR3 is TGTGCCAGCACCCAAGACCCGGAAGCCTACGAGCAGTACTTC. This gives the protein CASTQDPEAYEQYF.

This clone was counted only a few times. V usage is TRBV2 and J usage is TRBJ2-7, with D possibly matching TRBD2 (5 bases). Germline V gene data show CDR1 as SNHLY and CDR2 as FYNNEI. Deletions cut 3 bases from V and 5 bases from J, with 11 bases between. The CDR3 extends over 13 amino acids. CDR3 in amino acids: CASSERAADEQYF. CDR3 nucleotides: TGTGCCAGCAGTGAGAGGGCGGCGGACGAGCAGTACTTC. The complete variable domain, with remaining parts taken from reference TRBV2 and TRBJ2-7, reads EPEVTQTPSHQVTQMGQEVILRCVPISNHLYFYWYRQILGQKVEFLVSFYNNEISEKSEIFDDQFSVERPDGSNFTLKIRSTKLEDSAMYFCASSERAADEQYFGPGTRLTVT.

The genes are TRBV7-3 and TRBJ1-1; D perhaps matches TRBD1 (6 bases). V lost 9 bases, J lost 0 bases, and 20 bases lay in between. Germline V gene lookup returns CDR1 SGHTA and CDR2 FQGTGA. There are 16 residues in the CDR3. The CDR3 here is CARSTASGELNTEAFF. Written as DNA, the CDR3 is TGTGCCAGAAGCACGGCGTCAGGGGAATTGAACACTGAAGCTTTCTTT.

A few counts support this clone. This chain joins TRBV14 and TRBJ1-3; D possibly corresponds to TRBD1 (5 bases). The CDR3 consists of 15 residues. The germline V and J ends were trimmed by 1 base and 2 bases, with 9 bases remaining between them. Germline values: CDR1 SGHDN, CDR2 FVKESK. The CDR3 region is CASSQVQEPGNTIYF. CDR3 DNA sequence: TGTGCCAGCAGCCAAGTACAGGAACCTGGAAACACCATATATTTT.

The chain combines TRBV7-9 with TRBJ1-1; D unclear. Germline CDR1 reads SEHNR; CDR2 reads FQNEAQ (reference sequence). V lost 10 bases to trimming and J lost 4 bases, with 13 bases between them. This CDR3 is built from 12 residues. The CDR3 region is CATLRAGTEAFF. CDR3 DNA: TGTGCCACTCTCCGGGCGGGCACTGAAGCTTTCTTT. Drawing the rest from reference TRBV7-9 and TRBJ1-1, the complete variable domain is DTGVSQNPRHKITKRGQNVTFRCDPISEHNRLYWYRQTLGQGPEFLTYFQNEAQLEKSRLLSDRFSAERPKGSFSTLEIQRTEQGDSAMYLCATLRAGTEAFFGQGTRLTVV.

The CDR3 region is CASSHPTYSSYNEQFF. The CDR3 DNA follows: TGCGCCAGCAGCCACCCGACGTATTCCTCCTACAATGAGCAGTTCTTC. The V gene is TRBV4-1, the J gene TRBJ2-1, with D uncertain. Per germline, CDR1 MGHRA and CDR2 YSYEKL. This CDR3 has 16 amino acids. The ends were cut back, 3 bases at V and 0 bases at J, with 12 bases in the middle.

The V and J genes are TRBV10-3 and TRBJ2-1, with D perhaps given as TRBD1 or TRBD2 (6 bases each). CDR1 and CDR2 from the germline V gene are ENHRY and SYGVKD. V was trimmed by 4 bases and J by 10 bases, leaving 17 bases between them. The CDR3 sequence is 14 residues long. The CDR3 spells CAISGGQGAGEQFF. CDR3 nucleotides: TGTGCCATCAGTGGGGGACAAGGTGCGGGAGAGCAGTTCTTC.

The CDR3 region has the DNA TGTGCCAGCAGATCAGAGTCCTACGAGCAGTACTTC. As protein: CASRSESYEQYF. The V call is TRBV28, the J call TRBJ2-7; unclear D gene. In germline, CDR1 is MDHEN, CDR2 SYDVKM. CDR3 length equals 12 residues. V dropped 6 bases and J dropped 1 base, with 7 bases sitting between them. Full variable domain (outside the CDR3, taken from reference TRBV28 and TRBJ2-7): DVKVTQSSRYLVKRTGEKVFLECVQDMDHENMFWYRQDPGLGLRLIYFSYDVKMKEKGDIPEGYSVSREKKERFSLILESASTNQTSMYLCASRSESYEQYFGPGTRLTVT.

This chain uses TRBV27 with TRBJ2-7, with a weak D call TRBD1 (7 bases). CDR1 and CDR2 (germline): MNHEY, SMNVEV (reference sequence). This CDR3 spans 16 amino acids. The V end lost 2 bases, the J end lost 1 base, and 15 bases lay between the germline ends. This CDR3 reads CASSLGSTGRSYEQYF. In DNA, the CDR3 is TGTGCCAGCAGTTTAGGGTCGACAGGGAGGTCCTACGAGCAGTACTTC.